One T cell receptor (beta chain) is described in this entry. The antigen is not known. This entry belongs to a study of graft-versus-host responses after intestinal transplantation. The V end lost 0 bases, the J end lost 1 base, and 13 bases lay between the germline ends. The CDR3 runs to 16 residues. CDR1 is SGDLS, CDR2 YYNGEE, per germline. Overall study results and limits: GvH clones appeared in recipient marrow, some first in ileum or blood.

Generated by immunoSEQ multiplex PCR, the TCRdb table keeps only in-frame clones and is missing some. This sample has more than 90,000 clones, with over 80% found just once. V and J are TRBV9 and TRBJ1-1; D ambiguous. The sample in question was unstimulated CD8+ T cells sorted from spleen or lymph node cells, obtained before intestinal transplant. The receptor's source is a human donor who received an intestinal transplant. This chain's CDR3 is CASSVAGARGNTEAFF. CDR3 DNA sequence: TGTGCCAGCAGCGTAGCTGGTGCCCGGGGGAACACTGAAGCTTTCTTT.